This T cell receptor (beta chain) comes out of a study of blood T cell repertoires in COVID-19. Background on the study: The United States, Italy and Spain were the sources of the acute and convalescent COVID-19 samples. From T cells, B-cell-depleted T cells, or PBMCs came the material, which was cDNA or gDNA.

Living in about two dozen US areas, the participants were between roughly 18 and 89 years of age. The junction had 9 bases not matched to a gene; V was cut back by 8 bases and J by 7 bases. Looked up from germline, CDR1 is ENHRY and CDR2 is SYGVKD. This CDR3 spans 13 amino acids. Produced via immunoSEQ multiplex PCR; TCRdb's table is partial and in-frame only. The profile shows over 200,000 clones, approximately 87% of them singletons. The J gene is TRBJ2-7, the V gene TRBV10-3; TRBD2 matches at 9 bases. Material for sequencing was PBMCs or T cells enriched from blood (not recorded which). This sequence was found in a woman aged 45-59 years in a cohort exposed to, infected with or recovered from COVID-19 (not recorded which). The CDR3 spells CAIGRLAETEQYF. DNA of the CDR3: TGTGCCATCGGCCGACTAGCGGAGACGGAGCAGTACTTC.